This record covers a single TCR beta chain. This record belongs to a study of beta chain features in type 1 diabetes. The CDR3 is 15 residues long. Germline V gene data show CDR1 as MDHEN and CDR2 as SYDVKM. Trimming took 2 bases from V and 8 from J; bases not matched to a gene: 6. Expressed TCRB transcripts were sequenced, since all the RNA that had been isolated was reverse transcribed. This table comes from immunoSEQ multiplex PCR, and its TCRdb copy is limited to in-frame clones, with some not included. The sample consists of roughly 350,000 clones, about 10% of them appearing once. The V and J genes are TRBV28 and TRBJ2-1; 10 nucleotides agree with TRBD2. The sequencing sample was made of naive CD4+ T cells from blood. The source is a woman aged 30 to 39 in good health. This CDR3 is CASSLEAGGPDEQFF. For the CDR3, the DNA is TGTGCCAGCAGTTTAGAAGCGGGAGGGCCAGATGAGCAGTTCTTC.